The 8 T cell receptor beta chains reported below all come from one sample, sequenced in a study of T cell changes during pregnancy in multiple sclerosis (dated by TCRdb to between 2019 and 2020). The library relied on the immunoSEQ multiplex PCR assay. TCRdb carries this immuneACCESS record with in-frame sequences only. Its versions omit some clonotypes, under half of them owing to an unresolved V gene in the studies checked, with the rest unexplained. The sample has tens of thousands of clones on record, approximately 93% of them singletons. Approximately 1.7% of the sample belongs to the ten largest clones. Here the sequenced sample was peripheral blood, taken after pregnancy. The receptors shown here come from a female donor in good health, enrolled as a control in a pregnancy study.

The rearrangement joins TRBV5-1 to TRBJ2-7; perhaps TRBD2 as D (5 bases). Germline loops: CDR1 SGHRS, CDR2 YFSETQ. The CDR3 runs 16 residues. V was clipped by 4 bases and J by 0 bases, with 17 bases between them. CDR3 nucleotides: TGCGCCAGCAGCAGCTCGGGTAGCGCCTTCTCCTACGAGCAGTACTTC. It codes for CASSSSGSAFSYEQYF.

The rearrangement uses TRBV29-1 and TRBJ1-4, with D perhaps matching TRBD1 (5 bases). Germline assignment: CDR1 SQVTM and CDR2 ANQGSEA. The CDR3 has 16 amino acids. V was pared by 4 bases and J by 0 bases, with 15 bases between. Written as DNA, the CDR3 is TGCAGCGTTGGAACAGGACAAGCCTCAACTAATGAAAAACTGTTTTTT. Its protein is CSVGTGQASTNEKLFF.

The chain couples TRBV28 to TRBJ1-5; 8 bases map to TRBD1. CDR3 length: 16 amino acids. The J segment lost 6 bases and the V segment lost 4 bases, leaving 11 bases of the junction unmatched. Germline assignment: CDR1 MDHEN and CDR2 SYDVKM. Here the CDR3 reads CASSYGSRGQGQPQHF. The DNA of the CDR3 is TGTGCCAGCAGTTACGGCTCCAGGGGGCAGGGTCAGCCCCAGCATTTT.

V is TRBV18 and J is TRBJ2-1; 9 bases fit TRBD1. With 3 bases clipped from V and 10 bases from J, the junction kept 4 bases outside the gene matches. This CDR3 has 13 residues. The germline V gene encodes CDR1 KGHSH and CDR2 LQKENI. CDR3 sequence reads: CASSPGQGWEQFF. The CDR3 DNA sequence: TGTGCCAGCTCACCGGGACAGGGTTGGGAGCAGTTCTTC.

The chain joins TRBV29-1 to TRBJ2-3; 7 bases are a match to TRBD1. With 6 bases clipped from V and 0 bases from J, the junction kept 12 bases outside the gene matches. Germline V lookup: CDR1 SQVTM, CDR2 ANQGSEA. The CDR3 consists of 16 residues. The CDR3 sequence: CSVDLGQATSTDTQYF. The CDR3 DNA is TGCAGCGTCGACCTCGGACAGGCAACTAGCACAGATACGCAGTATTTT.

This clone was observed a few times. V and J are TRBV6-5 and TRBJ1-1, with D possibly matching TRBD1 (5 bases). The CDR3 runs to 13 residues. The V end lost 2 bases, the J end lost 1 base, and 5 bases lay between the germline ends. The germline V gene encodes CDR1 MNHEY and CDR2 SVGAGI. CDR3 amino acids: CASSYGQNTEAFF. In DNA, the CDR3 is TGTGCCAGCAGTTACGGACAGAACACTGAAGCTTTCTTT.

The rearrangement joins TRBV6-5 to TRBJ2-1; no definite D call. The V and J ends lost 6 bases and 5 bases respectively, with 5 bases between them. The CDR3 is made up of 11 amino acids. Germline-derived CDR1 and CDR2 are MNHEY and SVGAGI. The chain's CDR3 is CASRTNNEQFF. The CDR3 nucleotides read TGTGCCAGCAGAACAAACAATGAGCAGTTCTTC.

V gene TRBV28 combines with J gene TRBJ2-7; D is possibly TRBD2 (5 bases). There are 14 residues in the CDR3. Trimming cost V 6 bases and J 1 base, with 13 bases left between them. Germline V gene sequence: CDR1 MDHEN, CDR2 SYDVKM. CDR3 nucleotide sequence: TGTGCCAGCAGCCCCGGGGATAGGTCCTACGAGCAGTACTTC. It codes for CASSPGDRSYEQYF.